Each of the 27 T cell receptor beta chains below was sequenced from the same sample in a study of naive and memory T cell subsets. Amplification of ligated cDNA took four PCR rounds with SP2 and nested alpha and beta constant primers. TCRdb re-called the 5' RACE reads through MiXCR, storing one row per CDR3 protein. Here the sample spans about 56,000 distinct CDR3 sequences, more than 7.5% being singletons. An oligonucleotide containing a UMI was ligated to the 3' end of TCR cDNA. Source of these receptors: a female donor in good health.

This clonotype was seen many times. The chain uses TRBV12-3 or TRBV12-4 and TRBJ1-1, with D uncertain. Trimming pared 5 bases from V and 8 bases from J, leaving 12 bases between. The length of the CDR3 is 12 residues. Here the CDR3 DNA reads TGTGCCAGCAGTCCCCGTGGTCCCGAAGCTTTCTTT. It codes for CASSPRGPEAFF.

This clonotype occurred many times. The chain links TRBV7-8 to TRBJ1-4, with D possibly being TRBD1 (5 bases). CDR1 is SGHVS, CDR2 FQNEAQ, per germline. With 3 bases removed from V and 5 bases from J, the gap between germline ends came to 16 bases. The CDR3 runs to 16 residues. The CDR3 protein is CASSFERGGGNEKLFF. DNA of the CDR3: TGTGCCAGCAGCTTTGAAAGGGGTGGCGGGAATGAAAAACTGTTTTTT.

This clonotype was detected only a few times. The rearrangement uses TRBV5-1 and TRBJ2-1; D unresolved. The CDR3 runs 15 residues. V shed 4 bases and J shed 0 bases, with 11 bases lying between them. Germline V CDR1 and CDR2: SGHRS, YFSETQ. The CDR3 loop reads CASSVDGDSYNEQFF. In DNA form, the CDR3 reads TGCGCCAGCAGCGTAGACGGAGACTCCTACAATGAGCAGTTCTTC.

The chain uses TRBV12-3 or TRBV12-4 and TRBJ2-7; D remains ambiguous. V lost 3 bases to trimming and J lost 3 bases, with 9 bases between them. This CDR3 has 13 residues. The CDR3 loop is CASSFGQCYEQYF. CDR3 nucleotide sequence: TGTGCCAGCAGTTTCGGGCAGTGCTACGAGCAGTACTTC.

To note about this clonotype: A much larger clone differs by one base, so this may be a read error. The chain is built from TRBV5-6 and TRBJ1-1; 7 nucleotides align to TRBD1. CDR1 and CDR2 from the germline V gene are SGHDT and YYEEEE. V dropped 9 bases and J dropped 4; count of bases not matched to a gene: 18. The CDR3 sequence is 16 residues long. CDR3 in amino acids: CANSRGQPAGVTEAFF. The CDR3 DNA sequence: TGTGCCAACAGTCGGGGACAGCCGGCCGGGGTCACTGAAGCTTTCTTT.

J is TRBJ1-1 and V is TRBV5-1; no reliable D call. CDR3 length: 13 amino acids. V was trimmed by 4 bases and J by 3 bases, leaving 10 bases between them. Germline loops: CDR1 SGHRS, CDR2 YFSETQ. This CDR3 is CASSAFGHTEAFF. CDR3 nucleotides: TGCGCCAGCAGCGCGTTTGGGCACACTGAAGCTTTCTTT. Complete variable domain (other parts from reference TRBV5-1 and TRBJ1-1): KAGVTQTPRYLIKTRGQQVTLSCSPISGHRSVSWYQQTPGQGLQFLFEYFSETQRNKGNFPGRFSGRQFSNSRSEMNVSTLELGDSALYLCASSAFGHTEAFFGQGTRLTVV.

This clonotype has at least ten counts. The chain links TRBV5-1 to TRBJ2-1; 8 nucleotides align to TRBD2. The CDR3 covers 15 residues. Germline values: CDR1 SGHRS, CDR2 YFSETQ. J gave up 9 bases and V 1 base, and 9 bases lay outside the gene matches. CDR3 region: CASSLQRGGRGEQFF. CDR3 nucleotides: TGCGCCAGCAGCTTGCAACGGGGGGGCCGAGGTGAGCAGTTCTTC.

This clonotype was seen a few times. The V call is TRBV9, the J call TRBJ2-3; a possible D gene is TRBD2 (6 bases). The CDR3 consists of 14 residues. Germline CDR1 and CDR2: SGDLS and YYNGEE. V lost 3 bases and J 5 bases, leaving 13 bases between the germline ends. DNA of the CDR3: TGTGCCAGCAGCGCCCGACTAGTTGAAGATACGCAGTATTTT. It translates to CASSARLVEDTQYF.

V is TRBV11-2 and J is TRBJ1-1; D call uncertain. Per germline, CDR1 SGHAT and CDR2 FQNNGV. V was cut by 4 bases and J by 0 bases, with 12 bases left in between. This CDR3 is 15 amino acids long. The CDR3 protein is CASSSPWRMNTEAFF. CDR3 nucleotide sequence: TGTGCCAGCAGCTCGCCCTGGCGCATGAACACTGAAGCTTTCTTT.

In its sample, this clonotype was seen a few times. J is TRBJ2-5 and V is TRBV5-1; weak D call: TRBD2 (6 bases). The CDR3 covers 15 residues. V lost 6 bases, J lost 1 base, and 16 bases lay in between. CDR1 and CDR2 (germline): SGHRS, YFSETQ. The CDR3 reads CASTPFAGTQETQYF. The CDR3 bases are TGCGCCAGCACACCTTTCGCGGGGACCCAAGAGACCCAGTACTTC.

This clonotype was seen only a few times. The rearrangement joins TRBV28 to TRBJ1-5; possibly TRBD1 for D (5 bases). The V end lost 6 bases, the J end lost 7 bases, and 16 bases lay between the germline ends. CDR3 size: 14 residues. CDR1 is MDHEN, CDR2 SYDVKM, per germline. The CDR3 loop is CASSRIRGGQPQHF. Written as DNA, the CDR3 is TGTGCCAGCAGCCGAATTAGGGGAGGACAGCCCCAGCATTTT. The full variable domain, in which reference TRBV28 and TRBJ1-5 provide the parts outside the CDR3, is DVKVTQSSRYLVKRTGEKVFLECVQDMDHENMFWYRQDPGLGLRLIYFSYDVKMKEKGDIPEGYSVSREKKERFSLILESASTNQTSMYLCASSRIRGGQPQHFGDGTRLSIL.

This clonotype was counted between two and nine times. The rearrangement uses TRBV29-1 and TRBJ2-3, with D perhaps matching TRBD1 or TRBD2 (5 bases each). CDR3 length equals 14 residues. CDR1 and CDR2 from the germline V gene are SQVTM and ANQGSEA. The V gene lost 6 bases and the J gene lost 2 bases, with 15 bases spanning the gap. The CDR3 region has the DNA TGCAGCGTGAACGCCAGGGAGCTCACAGATACGCAGTATTTT. This gives the protein CSVNARELTDTQYF.

In this sample, this clonotype turned up many times. V is TRBV7-9 and J is TRBJ2-1; TRBD1 matches 8 bases. The V gene's germline CDR1 is SEHNR and CDR2 FQNEAQ (reference sequence). Losses at the gene ends were 1 base for V and 7 bases for J; bases not matched to a gene: 15. The CDR3 spans 18 residues. DNA for the CDR3: TGTGCCAGCAGCTTAGTTCTGTCAGGGGGCTCTCGAGGGAATGAGCAGTTCTTC. Its protein product is CASSLVLSGGSRGNEQFF.

A word on this clonotype: This sequence may be a read error, since a much larger clone differs from it by one base. The V call is TRBV7-6, the J call TRBJ2-1; D may be TRBD2 (6 bases). The CDR3 covers 17 residues. V shed 6 bases and J shed 3 bases, with 21 bases lying between them. Germline values: CDR1 SGHVS, CDR2 FNYEAQ. The CDR3 bases are TGTGCCAGCAGACAGAGTCGCGGTGGCGGGATCTACAATGAGCAGTTCTTC. Residues: CASRQSRGGGIYNEQFF.

A few counts support this clonotype. J is TRBJ2-7 and V is TRBV24-1; no clear D. The germline V gene encodes CDR1 KGHDR and CDR2 SFDVKD. This CDR3 has 14 amino acids. V was pared by 4 bases and J by 5 bases, with 14 bases between. The CDR3 is CATSDALRIDEQYF. The CDR3 bases are TGTGCCACCAGTGACGCCCTCAGGATCGACGAGCAGTACTTC.

This clonotype was detected only a few times. The rearrangement links TRBV12-3 or TRBV12-4 to TRBJ1-2; D gene ambiguous. The V end lost 5 bases, the J end lost 0 bases, and 13 bases lay between the germline ends. The CDR3 is 15 amino acids. The CDR3 loop reads CASSQRGVANYGYTF. The DNA of the CDR3 is TGTGCCAGCAGTCAGCGCGGGGTAGCTAACTATGGCTACACCTTC.

The V call is TRBV6-2 or TRBV6-3, the J call TRBJ1-2; unclear D gene. Trimming shortened V by 6 bases and J by 4 bases, and 15 bases separated the two germline ends. CDR1 is MNHEY and CDR2 is SVGEGT in the germline V gene. The CDR3 loop spans 14 amino acids. CDR3 bases: TGTGCCAGCAGCCTCCGGCGGGGAGCCTATGGCTACACCTTC. Amino acids: CASSLRRGAYGYTF.

Regarding this clonotype: This may be a read error: a much more frequent sequence differs by one nucleotide. V is TRBV12-5 and J is TRBJ2-5, with TRBD2 matching 11 bases. CDR3 length: 16 residues. CDR1 LGHNT and CDR2 FRNRAP come from the germline V gene. The CDR3 sequence: CASGLGASGGQETKYF. DNA of the CDR3: TGTGCTAGTGGTTTGGGGGCTAGCGGGGGGCAAGAGACCAAGTACTTC.

In its sample, this clonotype was seen many times. This chain joins TRBV30 and TRBJ1-2; D call uncertain. The V end was cut by 2 bases, the J end by 1 base, with 8 bases between. The CDR3 loop spans 13 amino acids. The germline V gene encodes CDR1 GTSNPN and CDR2 SVGIG (reference sequence). The CDR3 reads CAWSLGINYGYTF. As DNA, the CDR3 is TGTGCCTGGAGTCTGGGGATTAACTATGGCTACACCTTC. The full variable domain, its missing parts supplied by reference TRBV30 and TRBJ1-2, is SQTIHQWPATLVQPVGSPLSLECTVEGTSNPNLYWYRQAAGRGLQLLFYSVGIGQISSEVPQNLSASRPQDRQFILSSKKLLLSDSGFYLCAWSLGINYGYTFGSGTRLTVV.

This clonotype was detected only a few times. This chain joins TRBV10-3 and TRBJ2-2; D not resolved. The CDR3 runs 14 residues. Trimming removed 1 base at V and 1 base at J, with 4 bases between. The germline V gene encodes CDR1 ENHRY and CDR2 SYGVKD. Written as DNA, the CDR3 is TGTGCCATCAGTGAGTTGGGGAACACCGGGGAGCTGTTTTTT. Amino acid sequence: CAISELGNTGELFF.

The sample holds a few counts of this clonotype. The chain links TRBV7-2 to TRBJ2-5; 11 bases line up with TRBD2. After removal of 3 bases from V and 4 bases from J, the junction contained 10 bases not matched to a gene. The CDR3 is 17 amino acids. CDR1 is SGHTA and CDR2 is FQGNSA in the germline V gene. DNA of the CDR3: TGTGCCAGCAGCTTCCGGGCTAGCGGGGGGTTCGGAGAGACCCAGTACTTC. It is translated as CASSFRASGGFGETQYF.

This clonotype was detected many times. The chain uses TRBV30 and TRBJ2-5, with TRBD1 matching 7 bases. The CDR3 sequence is 15 residues long. J was trimmed by 4 bases and V by 3 bases; bases with no gene match: 11. From germline, CDR1 is GTSNPN and CDR2 SVGIG (reference sequence). CDR3 sequence: CAWSAIHRGRETQYF. The CDR3 DNA reads as TGTGCCTGGAGCGCCATACACAGGGGTCGAGAGACCCAGTACTTC.

This clonotype was recorded many times. This chain joins TRBV20-1 and TRBJ2-5, with D unclear. The germline gives CDR1 DFQATT, CDR2 SNEGSKA (reference sequence). The CDR3 loop spans 10 amino acids. DNA of the CDR3: TGCAGCATTCCCCAAGAGACCCAGTACTTC. Translating gives CSIPQETQYF.

This clonotype was found many times. The chain employs TRBV5-1 and TRBJ2-5; 11 bases fit TRBD2. The CDR3 is 16 residues long. Looked up from germline, CDR1 is SGHRS and CDR2 is YFSETQ. V dropped 0 bases and J dropped 3; count of bases not matched to a gene: 4. CDR3 amino acids: CASSLAPLAGEETQYF. In DNA form, the CDR3 reads TGCGCCAGCAGCTTGGCCCCACTAGCGGGGGAAGAGACCCAGTACTTC.

This chain links TRBV11-2 with TRBJ2-3, with D possibly TRBD1 on 7 matching bases. CDR1 SGHAT and CDR2 FQNNGV come from the germline V gene. Trimming shortened V by 3 bases and J by 5 bases, and 12 bases separated the two germline ends. The CDR3 has 14 residues. This CDR3 reads CASSLWQGGDTQYF. Written as DNA, the CDR3 is TGTGCCAGCAGCTTGTGGCAGGGGGGAGATACGCAGTATTTT.

This clonotype was seen many times. This chain links TRBV7-2 with TRBJ2-7; D not resolved. Trimming cost V 3 bases and J 2 bases, with 14 bases left between them. This CDR3 spans 15 amino acids. The germline gives CDR1 SGHTA, CDR2 FQGNSA. CDR3 nucleotide sequence: TGTGCCAGCAGCTTGGCCGACTTAGGAGCCTACGAGCAGTACTTC. Translating gives CASSLADLGAYEQYF.

The chain has TRBV27 and TRBJ1-2, with TRBD1 matching over 8 bases. Trimming took 5 bases from V and 2 from J; bases not matched to a gene: 4. Germline CDR1 reads MNHEY; CDR2 reads SMNVEV (reference sequence). The CDR3 spans 14 residues. The CDR3 spells CASSVDRGNYGYTF. CDR3 nucleotides: TGTGCCAGCAGTGTTGACAGGGGAAACTATGGCTACACCTTC.